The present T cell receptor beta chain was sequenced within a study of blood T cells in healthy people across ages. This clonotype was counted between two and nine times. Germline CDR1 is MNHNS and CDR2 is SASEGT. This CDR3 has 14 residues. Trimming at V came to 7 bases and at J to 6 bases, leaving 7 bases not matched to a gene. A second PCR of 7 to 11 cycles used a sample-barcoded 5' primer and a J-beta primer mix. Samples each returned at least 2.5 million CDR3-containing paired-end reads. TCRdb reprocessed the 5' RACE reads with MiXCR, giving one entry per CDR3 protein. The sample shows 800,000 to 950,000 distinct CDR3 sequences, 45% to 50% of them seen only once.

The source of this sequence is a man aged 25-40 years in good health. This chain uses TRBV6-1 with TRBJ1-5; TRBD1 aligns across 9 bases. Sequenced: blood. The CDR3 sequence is CASNDGTGFQPQHF. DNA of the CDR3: TGTGCCAGCAATGACGGGACAGGGTTTCAGCCCCAGCATTTT.